The rows below give T cell receptor beta chains drawn from one sample of a study of blood T cell repertoires in COVID-19. The data were produced by immunoSEQ multiplex PCR, yet TCRdb's version contains in-frame clones alone and is incomplete. The sample has more than 50,000 clones; 80% to 95% are singletons. The sample taken for sequencing was peripheral blood. These receptors all stem from a human donor with active COVID-19. The donor label of this sample is uncertain. CDR3s include the opening cysteine and the closing phenylalanine or tryptophan. The D gene is left open where the match is weak.

d_call	j_call	v_call	cdr3_aa	cdr3_nt
.	TRBJ1-1	TRBV6-5	CASSPPGSEAFF	TGTGCCAGCAGTCCACCGGGAAGTGAAGCTTTCTTT
TRBD1	TRBJ1-1	TRBV7-8	CVSGTGANTEAFF	TGTGTATCGGGGACAGGGGCGAACACTGAAGCTTTCTTT
TRBD1	TRBJ2-2	TRBV7-2	CASSFTGAQGGELFF	TGTGCCAGCAGCTTTACAGGGGCTCAGGGCGGGGAGCTGTTTTTT
.	TRBJ2-1	TRBV6-4	CASSDGGASGEQFF	TGTGCCAGCAGTGACGGGGGGGCGAGTGGTGAGCAGTTCTTC
.	TRBJ2-5	TRBV5-4	CASSLGGPSQETQYF	TGTGCCAGCAGCTTGGGGGGGCCCAGCCAAGAGACCCAGTACTTC
.	TRBJ2-7	TRBV6-1	CASSEERTVSRAYEQYF	TGTGCCAGCAGTGAAGAAAGGACAGTCTCAAGGGCCTACGAGCAGTACTTC
TRBD1	TRBJ1-3	TRBV5-1	CASSLQGASGNTIYF	TGCGCCAGCAGCCTCCAGGGGGCTTCTGGAAACACCATATATTTT
.	TRBJ2-5	TRBV3-1/TRBV3-2	CASSPRTYKETQYF	TGTGCCAGCAGCCCACGGACTTACAAAGAGACCCAGTACTTC
.	TRBJ1-2	TRBV10-3	CAISEDSRYGYTF	TGTGCCATCAGTGAGGACAGCCGCTATGGCTACACCTTC
.	TRBJ2-2	TRBV28	CASSSKRQVTGELFF	TGTGCCAGCAGTTCCAAGCGACAGGTCACCGGGGAGCTGTTTTTT
.	TRBJ2-1	TRBV5-4	CASSLVGPVEQFF	TGTGCCAGCAGCTTGGTGGGGCCGGTTGAGCAGTTCTTC
.	TRBJ1-4	TRBV4-1	CASSALGGAREKLFF	TGCGCCAGCAGCGCCCTGGGGGGGGCGAGGGAAAAACTGTTTTTT
.	TRBJ2-6	TRBV19	CASSILPRRLGKSGANVLTF	TGTGCCAGTAGTATTCTCCCCCGGAGGCTGGGAAAGTCTGGGGCCAACGTCCTGACTTTC
.	TRBJ1-1	TRBV11-3	CASSLGTGNTEAFF	TGTGCCAGCAGCTTAGGAACAGGGAACACTGAAGCTTTCTTT
TRBD1	TRBJ2-3	TRBV6-2/TRBV6-3	CASSSLDRGAASTDTQYF	TGTGCCAGCAGTTCCCTCGACAGGGGGGCAGCTAGCACAGATACGCAGTATTTT
TRBD2	TRBJ2-1	TRBV7-6	CASSLWRLAGGNEQFF	TGTGCCAGCAGCTTATGGCGGCTAGCGGGAGGCAATGAGCAGTTCTTC
.	TRBJ2-4	TRBV28	CASSLRGAQNIQYF	TGTGCCAGCAGTTTACGGGGGGCCCAAAACATTCAGTACTTC
.	TRBJ1-5	TRBV7-2	CASSLGQAQPQHF	TGTGCCAGCAGCTTAGGGCAGGCTCAGCCCCAGCATTTT
.	TRBJ2-1	TRBV7-9	CASSLGGPWIGSYNEQFF	TGTGCCAGCAGCTTAGGGGGGCCCTGGATAGGCTCCTACAATGAGCAGTTCTTC
.	TRBJ1-1	TRBV7-6	CASTAAGDGTEAFF	TGTGCCAGCACTGCGGCAGGGGACGGCACTGAAGCTTTCTTT